The 16 T cell receptor beta chains below all came from one sample that was sequenced in a study of T cells in Graves' hyperthyroidism and ophthalmopathy. The investigators amplified TCR beta CDR3 regions from RNA transcripts. TCR CDR3 regions were first amplified by RT-PCR with HTBI primers. TCRdb fed the multiplex PCR reads into MiXCR, producing one record per CDR3 protein. The repertoire holds 700,000 or so distinct CDR3 sequences, with about 15% as singletons. The sample consisted of blood. The receptors shown here come from a man between 18 and 35 years old with Graves' hyperthyroidism.

The table lists this clonotype with a few counts. The chain is built from TRBV7-2 and TRBJ2-1, with D possibly being TRBD1 (5 bases). The germline V gene encodes CDR1 SGHTA and CDR2 FQGNSA. The CDR3 is 13 residues long. Trimming took 1 base from V and 12 from J, leaving 13 bases between them. Written as DNA, the CDR3 is TGTGCCAGCAGCTTAGTAAAGGGGTGGGGGCAGTTCTTC. Amino acid sequence: CASSLVKGWGQFF.

This clonotype was counted only a few times. This sequence joins TRBV28 and TRBJ1-5; maybe TRBD1 (5 bases). The CDR3 sequence is 15 residues long. Germline V gene data show CDR1 as MDHEN and CDR2 as SYDVKM. The V and J ends lost 7 bases and 7 bases respectively, with 20 bases between them. DNA for the CDR3: TGTGCCAGCACCCTCCAGGGTAGAGGGGAACAGCCCCAGCATTTT. Its protein product is CASTLQGRGEQPQHF.

This clonotype has more than one count but fewer than ten. V and J are TRBV27 and TRBJ2-3; D unresolved. V lost 3 bases and J 0 bases, leaving 7 bases between the germline ends. Germline assignment: CDR1 MNHEY and CDR2 SMNVEV (reference sequence). The CDR3 has 14 amino acids. The CDR3 protein is CASSFLISTDTQYF. The CDR3 bases are TGTGCCAGCAGTTTTTTGATAAGCACAGATACGCAGTATTTT.

The chain carries TRBV28 and TRBJ1-6, with no clear D. The CDR3 spans 15 residues. Germline CDR1 and CDR2: MDHEN and SYDVKM. Trimming shortened V by 3 bases and J by 7 bases, and 13 bases separated the two germline ends. CDR3 residues: CASSFPGTSNSPLHF. The CDR3 DNA follows: TGTGCCAGCAGTTTTCCAGGAACTTCGAATTCACCCCTCCACTTT.

At least ten counts were recorded for this clonotype. The chain combines TRBV2 with TRBJ2-7; 10 bases map to TRBD2. Trimming took 3 bases from V and 4 from J; bases not matched to a gene: 12. Germline loops: CDR1 SNHLY, CDR2 FYNNEI. CDR3 length: 17 amino acids. The CDR3: CASSEWGTGTSEYEQYF. The CDR3 nucleotides are TGTGCCAGCAGTGAGTGGGGTACCGGGACTAGCGAATACGAGCAGTACTTC.

The chain has TRBV9 and TRBJ2-2; 9 bases agree with TRBD2. Germline lookup yields CDR1 SGDLS and CDR2 YYNGEE. V was clipped by 3 bases and J by 0 bases; unmatched bases: 9. This CDR3 contains 18 residues. The CDR3 loop reads CASSALRLADPNTGELFF. CDR3 in DNA: TGTGCCAGCAGCGCCCTTAGACTAGCGGATCCGAACACCGGGGAGCTGTTTTTT.

V usage is TRBV27 and J usage is TRBJ1-1; no clear D gene. CDR3 length equals 13 residues. The germline gives CDR1 MNHEY, CDR2 SMNVEV (reference sequence). V dropped 2 bases and J dropped 5 bases, with 9 bases sitting between them. The CDR3: CASSLRSPTEAFF. CDR3 bases: TGTGCCAGCAGTTTACGGTCCCCTACTGAAGCTTTCTTT.

The gene calls are TRBV4-2 and TRBJ1-2; D not resolved. Trimming cost V 1 base and J 4 bases, with 13 bases left between them. The CDR3 contains 15 residues. CDR1 LGHNA and CDR2 YNFKEQ come from the germline V gene. As DNA, the CDR3 is TGTGCCAGCAGCCAAGTCTCCTCAGTAGGCTATGGCTACACCTTC. It encodes CASSQVSSVGYGYTF.

The rearrangement uses TRBV7-2 and TRBJ2-1; D is perhaps TRBD2 (6 bases). With 2 bases removed from V and 12 bases from J, the gap between germline ends came to 14 bases. Germline V lookup: CDR1 SGHTA, CDR2 FQGNSA. The CDR3 runs 13 residues. The CDR3 sequence: CASSLTDYSLQFF. The CDR3 nucleotides are TGTGCCAGCAGCTTAACGGACTACTCTTTGCAGTTCTTC.

This clonotype came up many times. The chain is built from TRBV28 and TRBJ1-1; D unresolved. V dropped 1 base and J dropped 8 bases, with 5 bases sitting between them. From germline, CDR1 is MDHEN and CDR2 SYDVKM. The CDR3 extends over 11 amino acids. In DNA form, the CDR3 reads TGTGCCAGCAGTTTATATATAGAAGCTTTCTTT. Translating it yields CASSLYIEAFF.

The CDR3 here is CSVEVVSNYGYTF. Written as DNA, the CDR3 is TGCAGCGTTGAAGTAGTCAGTAACTATGGCTACACCTTC. The chain has TRBV29-1 and TRBJ1-2, with unresolved D. Trimming left V 1 base short and J 1 base short, with 7 bases between. Per germline, CDR1 SQVTM and CDR2 ANQGSEA. This CDR3 has 13 residues.

This clonotype has ten or more counts. V gene TRBV7-2 combines with J gene TRBJ1-6, with 11 bases fitting TRBD1. V gave up 5 bases and J gave up 9 bases; unmatched junction bases: 12. Germline CDR1 reads SGHTA; CDR2 reads FQGNSA. The CDR3 has 17 residues. The DNA for the CDR3 is TGTGCCAGCAGCCTACAACCGTCCGGGACAGGGGGTTCACCCCTCCACTTT. Protein: CASSLQPSGTGGSPLHF.

The table lists this clonotype with a few counts. This chain joins TRBV6-1 and TRBJ1-5, with a tentative D call TRBD1 (5 bases). The V gene's germline CDR1 is MNHNS and CDR2 SASEGT. The V end lost 10 bases, the J end lost 11 bases, and 21 bases lay between the germline ends. This CDR3 is 13 amino acids long. Written as DNA, the CDR3 is TGTGCCACCATAGGGGCTATGTCTTCGGCCCAGCATTTT. Translation gives CATIGAMSSAQHF.

This clonotype was counted only a few times. The gene calls are TRBV25-1 and TRBJ1-5, with a tentative D call TRBD1 (5 bases). Between the trimmed V and J ends, which lost 4 bases and 0 bases, there was a span of 7 bases. The CDR3 covers 14 residues. Germline V gene sequence: CDR1 MGHDK, CDR2 SYGVNS. CDR3 DNA sequence: TGTGCCAGCAGTGGCGGGACTAGCAATCAGCCCCAGCATTTT. This translates into CASSGGTSNQPQHF. The complete variable domain, with remaining parts taken from reference TRBV25-1 and TRBJ1-5, reads EADIYQTPRYLVIGTGKKITLECSQTMGHDKMYWYQQDPGMELHLIHYSYGVNSTEKGDLSSESTVSRIRTEHFPLTLESARPSHTSQYLCASSGGTSNQPQHFGDGTRLSIL.

V usage is TRBV27 and J usage is TRBJ2-7; D not certain. CDR1 and CDR2 (germline): MNHEY, SMNVEV (reference sequence). CDR3 length: 13 amino acids. V was pared by 4 bases and J by 2 bases, with 9 bases between. The CDR3 DNA reads as TGTGCCAGCAGTTCCACCCCCACCTACGAGCAGTACTTC. Its translation: CASSSTPTYEQYF.

This clonotype was counted many times. Relative to the germline gene, one junction end is altered; a read error may explain this. The chain couples TRBV28 to TRBJ2-7; TRBD2 agrees at 13 bases. Germline-derived CDR1 and CDR2 are MDHEN and SYDVKM. This CDR3 contains 14 residues. DNA of the CDR3: TGCGCCAGCAGCAGGACTAGCGGGAGCTACGAGCAGTACTTC. It encodes CASSRTSGSYEQYF.